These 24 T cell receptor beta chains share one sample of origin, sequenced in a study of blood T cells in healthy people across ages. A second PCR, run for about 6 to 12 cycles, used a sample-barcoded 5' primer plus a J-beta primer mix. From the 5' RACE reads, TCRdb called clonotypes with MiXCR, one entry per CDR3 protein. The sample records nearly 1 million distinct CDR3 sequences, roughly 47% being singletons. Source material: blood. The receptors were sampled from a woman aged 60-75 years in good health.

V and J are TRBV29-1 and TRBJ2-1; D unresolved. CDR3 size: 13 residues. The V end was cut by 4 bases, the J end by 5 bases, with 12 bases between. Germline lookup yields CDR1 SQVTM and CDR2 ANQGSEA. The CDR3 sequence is CSVAHSGDNEQFF. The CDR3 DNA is TGCAGCGTTGCCCACTCTGGGGACAATGAGCAGTTCTTC.

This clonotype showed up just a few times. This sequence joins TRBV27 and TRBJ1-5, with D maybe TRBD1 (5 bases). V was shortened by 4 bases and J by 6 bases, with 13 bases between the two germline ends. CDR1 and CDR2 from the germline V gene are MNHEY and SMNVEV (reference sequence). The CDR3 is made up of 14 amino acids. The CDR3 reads CASSYGGMTQPQHF. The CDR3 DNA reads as TGTGCCAGCAGTTATGGGGGGATGACTCAGCCCCAGCATTTT.

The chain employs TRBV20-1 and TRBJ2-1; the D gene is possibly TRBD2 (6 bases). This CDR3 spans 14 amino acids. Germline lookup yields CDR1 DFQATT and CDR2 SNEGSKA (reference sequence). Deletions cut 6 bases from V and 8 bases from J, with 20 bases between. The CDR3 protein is CSAERASATYEQFF. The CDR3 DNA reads TGCAGTGCGGAAAGGGCTAGCGCTACATATGAGCAGTTCTTC.

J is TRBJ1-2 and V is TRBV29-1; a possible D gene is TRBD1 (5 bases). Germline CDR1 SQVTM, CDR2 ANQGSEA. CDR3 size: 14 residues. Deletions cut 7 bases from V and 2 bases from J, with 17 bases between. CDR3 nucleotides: TGCAGCGCCGAGGGGAGGGGAAGAAACTATGGCTACACCTTC. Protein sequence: CSAEGRGRNYGYTF. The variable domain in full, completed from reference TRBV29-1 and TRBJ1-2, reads SAVISQKPSRDICQRGTSLTIQCQVDSQVTMMFWYRQQPGQSLTLIATANQGSEATYESGFVIDKFPISRPNLTFSTLTVSNMSPEDSSIYLCSAEGRGRNYGYTFGSGTRLTVV.

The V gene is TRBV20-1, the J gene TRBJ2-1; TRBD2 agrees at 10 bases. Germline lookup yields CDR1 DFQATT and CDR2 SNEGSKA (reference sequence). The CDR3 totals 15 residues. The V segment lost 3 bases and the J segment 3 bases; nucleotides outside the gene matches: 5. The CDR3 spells CSARRLAGIYNEQFF. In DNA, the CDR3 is TGCAGTGCTAGGAGACTAGCGGGCATCTACAATGAGCAGTTCTTC.

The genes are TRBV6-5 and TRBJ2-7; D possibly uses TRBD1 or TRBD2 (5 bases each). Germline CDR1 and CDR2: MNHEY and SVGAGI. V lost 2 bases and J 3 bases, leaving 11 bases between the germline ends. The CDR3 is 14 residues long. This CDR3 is CASSYRRDDYEQYF. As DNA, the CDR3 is TGTGCCAGCAGTTACCGCCGGGACGACTACGAGCAGTACTTC.

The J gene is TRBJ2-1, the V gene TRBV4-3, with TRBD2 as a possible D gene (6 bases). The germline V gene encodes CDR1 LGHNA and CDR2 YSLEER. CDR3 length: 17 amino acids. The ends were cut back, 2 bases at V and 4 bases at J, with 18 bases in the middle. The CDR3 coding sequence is TGCGCCAGCAGCCAAACAGCTCTAGCGCCTCCTTACAATGAGCAGTTCTTC. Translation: CASSQTALAPPYNEQFF.

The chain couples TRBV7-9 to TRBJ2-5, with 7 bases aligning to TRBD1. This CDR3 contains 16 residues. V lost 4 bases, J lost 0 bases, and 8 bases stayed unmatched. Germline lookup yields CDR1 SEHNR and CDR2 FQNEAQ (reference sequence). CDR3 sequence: CASSSQTGWYQETQYF. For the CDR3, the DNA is TGTGCCAGCAGCTCGCAGACAGGGTGGTACCAAGAGACCCAGTACTTC.

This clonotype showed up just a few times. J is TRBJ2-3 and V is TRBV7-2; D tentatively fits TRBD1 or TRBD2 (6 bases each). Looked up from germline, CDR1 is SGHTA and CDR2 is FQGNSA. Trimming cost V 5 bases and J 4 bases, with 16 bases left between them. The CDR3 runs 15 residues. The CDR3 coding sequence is TGTGCCAGCAGCCCGCCGGGGGCGAGTCCAGATACGCAGTATTTT. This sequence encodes CASSPPGASPDTQYF.

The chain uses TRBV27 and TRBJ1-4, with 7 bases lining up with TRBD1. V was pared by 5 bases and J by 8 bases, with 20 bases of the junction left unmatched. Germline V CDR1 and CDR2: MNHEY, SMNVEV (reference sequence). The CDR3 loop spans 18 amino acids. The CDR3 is CASSPFPGGGRIAEKLFF. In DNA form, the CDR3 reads TGTGCCAGCAGTCCATTCCCAGGGGGGGGGCGTATCGCCGAAAAACTGTTTTTT.

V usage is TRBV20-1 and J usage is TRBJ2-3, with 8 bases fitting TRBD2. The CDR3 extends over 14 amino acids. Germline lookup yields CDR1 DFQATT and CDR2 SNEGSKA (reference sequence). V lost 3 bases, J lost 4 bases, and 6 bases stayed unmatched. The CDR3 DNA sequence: TGCAGTGCTAGCGGGAGGGTGGGCGCAGATACGCAGTATTTT. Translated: CSASGRVGADTQYF.

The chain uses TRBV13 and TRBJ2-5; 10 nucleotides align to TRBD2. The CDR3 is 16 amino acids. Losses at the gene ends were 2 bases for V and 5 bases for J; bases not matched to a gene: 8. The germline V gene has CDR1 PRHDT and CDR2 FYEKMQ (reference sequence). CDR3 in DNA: TGTGCCAGCAGCTTACTAGCGGGAGAGGAGGGTGAGACCCAGTACTTC. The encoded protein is CASSLLAGEEGETQYF.

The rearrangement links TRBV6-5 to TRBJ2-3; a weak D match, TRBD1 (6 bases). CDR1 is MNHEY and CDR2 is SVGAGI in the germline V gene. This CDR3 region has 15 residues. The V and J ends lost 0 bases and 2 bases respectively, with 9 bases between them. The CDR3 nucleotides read TGTGCCAGCAGTTACTCGGGGGCTGACACAGATACGCAGTATTTT. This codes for CASSYSGADTDTQYF.

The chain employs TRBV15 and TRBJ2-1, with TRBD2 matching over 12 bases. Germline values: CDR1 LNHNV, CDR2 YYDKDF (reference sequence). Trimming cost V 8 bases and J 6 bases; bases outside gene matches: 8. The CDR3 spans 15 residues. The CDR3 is CATLPLAGGGNEQFF. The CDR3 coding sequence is TGTGCCACCCTCCCCCTAGCGGGAGGGGGCAATGAGCAGTTCTTC.

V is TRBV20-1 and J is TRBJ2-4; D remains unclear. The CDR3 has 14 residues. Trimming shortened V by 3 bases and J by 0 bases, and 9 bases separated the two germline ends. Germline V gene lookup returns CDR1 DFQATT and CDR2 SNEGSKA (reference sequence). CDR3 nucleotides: TGCAGTGCTAGTAGTAGGGTAGCCAAAAACATTCAGTACTTC. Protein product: CSASSRVAKNIQYF.

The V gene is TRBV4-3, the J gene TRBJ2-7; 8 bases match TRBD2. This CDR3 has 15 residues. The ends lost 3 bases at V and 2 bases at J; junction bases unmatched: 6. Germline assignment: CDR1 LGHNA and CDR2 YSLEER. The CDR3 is CASSQIAGRTYEQYF. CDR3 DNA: TGCGCCAGCAGCCAGATAGCGGGACGAACCTACGAGCAGTACTTC.

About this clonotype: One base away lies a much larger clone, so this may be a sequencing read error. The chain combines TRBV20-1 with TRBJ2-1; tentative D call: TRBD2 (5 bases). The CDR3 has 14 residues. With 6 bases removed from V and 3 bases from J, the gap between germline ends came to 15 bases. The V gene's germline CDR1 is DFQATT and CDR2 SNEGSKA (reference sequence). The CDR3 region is CSAADVSFYNEQFF. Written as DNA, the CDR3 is TGCAGTGCAGCGGACGTAAGCTTCTACAATGAGCAGTTCTTC.

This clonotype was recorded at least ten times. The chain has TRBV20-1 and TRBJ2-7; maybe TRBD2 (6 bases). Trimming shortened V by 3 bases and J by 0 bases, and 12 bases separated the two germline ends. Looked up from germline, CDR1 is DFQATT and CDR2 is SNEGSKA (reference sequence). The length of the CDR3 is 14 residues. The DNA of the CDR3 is TGCAGTGCTAGGGGGACTCCCAGCTCCTACGAGCAGTACTTC. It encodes CSARGTPSSYEQYF.

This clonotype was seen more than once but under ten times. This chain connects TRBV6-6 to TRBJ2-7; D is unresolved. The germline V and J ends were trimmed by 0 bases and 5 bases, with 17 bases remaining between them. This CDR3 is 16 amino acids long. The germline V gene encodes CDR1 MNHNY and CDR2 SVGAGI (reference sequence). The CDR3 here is CASSYSSNPTMNEQYF. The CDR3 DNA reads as TGTGCCAGCAGTTACTCGAGTAACCCAACTATGAACGAGCAGTACTTC.

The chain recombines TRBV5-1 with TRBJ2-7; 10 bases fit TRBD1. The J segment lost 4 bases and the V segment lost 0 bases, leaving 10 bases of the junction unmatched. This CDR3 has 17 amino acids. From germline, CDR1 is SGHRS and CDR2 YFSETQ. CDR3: CASSLGTGGALLYEQYF. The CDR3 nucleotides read TGCGCCAGCAGCTTGGGGACAGGGGGGGCCCTCTTGTACGAGCAGTACTTC.

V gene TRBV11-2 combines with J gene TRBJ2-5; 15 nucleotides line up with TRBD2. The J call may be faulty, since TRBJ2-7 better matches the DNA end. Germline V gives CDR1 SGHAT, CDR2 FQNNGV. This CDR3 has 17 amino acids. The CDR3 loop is CASSSLWTSGRACEQYF. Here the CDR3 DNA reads TGTGCCAGCAGCTCCTTGTGGACTAGCGGGAGGGCCTGCGAGCAGTACTTC.

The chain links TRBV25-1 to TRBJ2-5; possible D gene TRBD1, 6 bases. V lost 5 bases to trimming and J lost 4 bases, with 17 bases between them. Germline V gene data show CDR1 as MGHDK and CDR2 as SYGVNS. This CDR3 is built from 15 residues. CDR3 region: CASSPGVVYRETQYF. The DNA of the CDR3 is TGTGCCAGCAGTCCAGGGGTGGTTTACCGAGAGACCCAGTACTTC.

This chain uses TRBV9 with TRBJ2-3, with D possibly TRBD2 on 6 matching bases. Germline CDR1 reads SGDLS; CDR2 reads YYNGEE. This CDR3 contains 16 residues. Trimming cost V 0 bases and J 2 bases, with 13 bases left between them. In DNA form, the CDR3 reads TGTGCCAGCAGCGTAGGGAGGGACGGACTCACAGATACGCAGTATTTT. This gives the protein CASSVGRDGLTDTQYF.

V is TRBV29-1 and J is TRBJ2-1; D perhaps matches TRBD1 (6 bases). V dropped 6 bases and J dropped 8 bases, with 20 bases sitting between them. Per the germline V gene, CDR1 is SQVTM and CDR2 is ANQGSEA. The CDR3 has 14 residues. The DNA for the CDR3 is TGCAGCGTCTCCCGCGGACAGCTGCTCGATGAGCAGTTCTTC. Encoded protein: CSVSRGQLLDEQFF.